This T cell receptor beta chain was obtained from a study of siplizumab effects on memory and regulatory T cells. Assay: immunoSEQ multiplex PCR; the TCRdb copy retains only in-frame clones and omits some. Seen here are tens of thousands of clones, 94% observed once, and the top ten hold around 0.3%. V shed 2 bases and J shed 3 bases, with 11 bases lying between them. This CDR3 is built from 13 residues. Germline V lookup: CDR1 GTSNPN, CDR2 SVGIG (reference sequence). The chain recombines TRBV30 with TRBJ2-7; perhaps D is TRBD1 or TRBD2 (6 bases each). Source material: non-Treg CD4+ T cells sorted from blood. This clonotype was sampled from a human donor in good health. This CDR3 reads CAWSLGGLYEQYF. CDR3 nucleotides: TGTGCCTGGAGTCTGGGGGGCCTCTACGAGCAGTACTTC.